What follows describes a single T cell receptor (beta chain). What it recognizes is unknown. This sample stems from a study of cytomegalovirus exposure and HLA in healthy donors. Study-level findings and limits: TCR beta V- and J-gene trimming, according to a later analysis, was linked to a missense DCLRE1C variant. CMV serostatus was the only immune exposure information that was available.

Trimming took 6 bases from V and 2 from J, leaving 20 bases between them. The length of the CDR3 is 16 residues. CDR1 and CDR2 from the germline V gene are MNHNY and SVGAGI (reference sequence). Both 60 Vbeta primers and 13 Jbeta primers went into the PCR. Sequencing was performed with immunoSEQ multiplex PCR; in TCRdb, only in-frame clones are kept and a portion is missing. This sample has more than 150,000 clones, with around 80% found just once. This TCR came from a woman under 40 in good health and CMV-seropositive. This chain links TRBV6-6 with TRBJ2-7, with no clear D. Sequenced input: PBMCs. CDR3 in DNA: TGTGCCAGCAGCAAAATCCCGGCAGGCCTAACCTACGAGCAGTACTTC. Its protein product is CASSKIPAGLTYEQYF.